A single sample gave rise to the 21 T cell receptor beta chains below, sequenced in a study of human T cells and chemical hapten exposure. The time point here: patch test 1, 2 weeks after DPC sensitization. Stated treatment: therapeutic diphenylcyclopropenone sensitization with weekly scalp DPC. TCRdb used MiXCR to reprocess the RACE reads, holding one entry per CDR3 protein. The sample shows just under 350,000 distinct CDR3 sequences, about 7% of them seen only once. The material sequenced was whole blood, taken in connection with sensitization to the hapten diphenylcyclopropenone (DPC). These receptor sequences come from a woman under 30 with alopecia areata. Some clones in this sample may be carry-over from other donors' samples.

The genes are TRBV6-1 and TRBJ2-6; D is possibly TRBD1 (6 bases). Germline lookup yields CDR1 MNHNS and CDR2 SASEGT. V was pared by 8 bases and J by 0 bases, with 17 bases between. The CDR3 sequence is 17 residues long. The CDR3 bases are TGTGCCAGCGGCAGGAGACAGGTGAACTCTGGGGCCAACGTCCTGACTTTC. It yields the protein CASGRRQVNSGANVLTF.

This clonotype was counted between two and nine times. CDR3: CASSQDISWDPPYEQYF. CDR3 coding DNA: TGCGCCAGCAGCCAAGATATCAGTTGGGACCCCCCCTACGAGCAGTACTTC. The J gene is TRBJ2-7, the V gene TRBV4-3; D may match TRBD1 or TRBD2 (5 bases each). This CDR3 comprises 17 residues. From germline, CDR1 is LGHNA and CDR2 YSLEER. Trimming pared 0 bases from V and 2 bases from J, leaving 17 bases between.

This clonotype was found a few times. The V gene is TRBV5-6, the J gene TRBJ1-2; TRBD1 matches at 12 bases. The CDR3 loop spans 19 amino acids. Germline lookup yields CDR1 SGHDT and CDR2 YYEEEE. The ends lost 1 base at V and 2 bases at J; junction bases unmatched: 12. CDR3 amino acids: CASSLTLSMGQGANYGYTF. The CDR3 DNA sequence: TGTGCCAGCAGCTTGACGCTTTCTATGGGACAGGGGGCGAACTATGGCTACACCTTC.

Ten or more counts support this clonotype. The chain recombines TRBV10-3 with TRBJ2-7; D is possibly TRBD1 (5 bases). Trimming pared 3 bases from V and 2 bases from J, leaving 8 bases between. Germline V gives CDR1 ENHRY, CDR2 SYGVKD. The CDR3 length is 13 residues. CDR3 region: CAISEGATYEQYF. CDR3 bases: TGTGCCATCAGTGAAGGGGCCACCTACGAGCAGTACTTC.

This clonotype showed up just a few times. The CDR3 protein is CASSPEGEKLFF. In DNA form, the CDR3 reads TGTGCCAGCTCACCAGAAGGGGAAAAACTGTTTTTT. The chain is built from TRBV18 and TRBJ1-4; D gene ambiguous. V lost 2 bases to trimming and J lost 8 bases, with 6 bases between them. The CDR3 consists of 12 residues. Germline V CDR1 and CDR2: KGHSH, LQKENI. The full variable domain, with the rest looked up from reference TRBV18 and TRBJ1-4, is NAGVMQNPRHLVRRRGQEARLRCSPMKGHSHVYWYRQLPEEGLKFMVYLQKENIIDESGMPKERFSAEFPKEGPSILRIQQVVRGDSAAYFCASSPEGEKLFFGSGTQLSVL.

This clonotype showed up many times. One end of the junction varies from germline; a read error may be responsible. The rearrangement uses TRBV3-1 and TRBJ1-5; D call uncertain. This CDR3 contains 13 residues. Germline values: CDR1 LGHDT, CDR2 YNNKEL (reference sequence). This chain's CDR3 is CASSQGSNQPQHF. DNA for the CDR3: TGCGCCAGCAGCCAAGGGAGCAATCAGCCCCAGCATTTT.

This clonotype was counted a few times. The chain links TRBV5-1 to TRBJ2-3, with D unresolved. V was cut by 0 bases and J by 11 bases, with 19 bases left in between. Germline-derived CDR1 and CDR2 are SGHRS and YFSETQ. This CDR3 contains 15 residues. CDR3 amino acids: CASSLGGVVALEQYF. As DNA, the CDR3 is TGCGCCAGCAGCTTGGGTGGCGTAGTTGCCCTAGAGCAGTATTTT.

On this clonotype: A single base separates this from a much larger clone, so it may be a read error. This rearrangement joins TRBV4-1 to TRBJ2-3; TRBD2 agrees at 7 bases. V trimming: 0 bases; J trimming: 8 bases; junction bases outside the gene matches: 11. CDR1 is MGHRA and CDR2 is YSYEKL in the germline V gene. The CDR3 covers 16 residues. DNA of the CDR3: TGCGCCAGCAGCCAAGATAGGAGCGGGGTATGGGGTACGCAGTATTTT. Amino acids: CASSQDRSGVWGTQYF.

The sample holds many counts of this clonotype. The chain employs TRBV5-5 and TRBJ1-5, with no clear D. V gave up 0 bases and J gave up 4 bases, with 8 bases separating them. Germline values: CDR1 SGHKS, CDR2 YYEKEE (reference sequence). This CDR3 contains 14 residues. CDR3: CASSLERANQPQHF. CDR3 DNA sequence: TGTGCCAGCAGCTTGGAACGGGCGAATCAGCCCCAGCATTTT.

This clonotype was detected many times. The chain employs TRBV6-2 or TRBV6-3 and TRBJ2-1; 12 bases fit TRBD2. V dropped 5 bases and J dropped 4; count of bases not matched to a gene: 9. Per germline, CDR1 MNHEY and CDR2 SVGEGT. This CDR3 contains 17 residues. DNA for the CDR3: TGTGCCAGCAGTAAGCCTAGCGGGGGGGCCTATTACAATGAGCAGTTCTTC. Amino acid sequence: CASSKPSGGAYYNEQFF.

The rearrangement uses TRBV5-4 and TRBJ1-2; D is unclear. The germline V and J ends were trimmed by 4 bases and 2 bases, with 24 bases remaining between them. The CDR3 covers 18 residues. Germline CDR1 and CDR2: SGHNT and YYREEE (reference sequence). CDR3 sequence: CASSLGGSSIPRNYGYTF. In DNA form, the CDR3 reads TGTGCCAGCAGCCTAGGAGGCAGCTCAATTCCCCGGAACTATGGCTACACCTTC.

This clonotype was observed at least ten times. The chain carries TRBV20-1 and TRBJ2-3, with 14 positions matching TRBD2. CDR3 length: 17 residues. J lost 4 bases, V lost 3 bases, and 9 bases had no gene match. CDR1 is DFQATT and CDR2 is SNEGSKA in the germline V gene (reference sequence). The CDR3 DNA follows: TGCAGTGCTAGGCGTGACGAGGGACTAGCGGGGGCAGATACGCAGTATTTT. This codes for CSARRDEGLAGADTQYF.

CDR3 coding DNA: TGTGCCAGCAGTTTGGGGACACAGTATGGCTACACCTTC. The encoded protein is CASSLGTQYGYTF. The chain employs TRBV27 and TRBJ1-2, with D tentatively TRBD1 (6 bases). In germline, CDR1 is MNHEY, CDR2 SMNVEV (reference sequence). The ends were cut back, 3 bases at V and 5 bases at J, with 10 bases in the middle. The CDR3 consists of 13 residues.

This clonotype was observed many times. The genes are TRBV21-1 and TRBJ1-5. TRBV21-1 is given as a pseudogene. The CDR3 contains 13 residues. The CDR3 here is CASSKRFGQPQHF. The CDR3 DNA follows: TGTGCCAGCAGCAAAAGATTTGGTCAGCCCCAGCATTTT.

This clonotype was seen at least ten times. The V gene is TRBV6-5, the J gene TRBJ1-6; tentative D call: TRBD1 (6 bases). CDR3 length: 15 amino acids. Trimming shortened V by 7 bases and J by 5 bases, and 15 bases separated the two germline ends. Per germline, CDR1 MNHEY and CDR2 SVGAGI. CDR3 in amino acids: CASTPLRGNNSPLHF. The CDR3, as DNA: TGTGCCAGCACCCCTTTGAGGGGGAATAATTCACCCCTCCACTTT.

The genes are TRBV3-1 and TRBJ1-2; TRBD1 matches 9 bases. Germline V gene sequence: CDR1 LGHDT, CDR2 YNNKEL (reference sequence). This CDR3 has 14 residues. J gave up 2 bases and V 5 bases, and 3 bases lay outside the gene matches. CDR3 amino acids: CASSRDRENYGYTF. The CDR3 bases are TGTGCCAGCAGCAGGGACAGGGAGAACTATGGCTACACCTTC.

This clonotype was observed many times. The V and J genes are TRBV24-1 and TRBJ1-1; no definite D call. This CDR3 contains 12 residues. The germline gives CDR1 KGHDR, CDR2 SFDVKD. The V gene lost 3 bases and the J gene lost 6 bases, with 7 bases spanning the gap. CDR3 region: CATSDQGPEAFF. DNA for the CDR3: TGTGCCACCAGTGATCAAGGTCCTGAAGCTTTCTTT.

V is TRBV7-2 and J is TRBJ1-1; 7 positions agree with TRBD1. The CDR3 contains 14 residues. The trim removed 0 bases at V and 9 bases at J, leaving 7 bases unmatched. Germline CDR1 reads SGHTA; CDR2 reads FQGNSA. The CDR3 reads CASSLAQVRGKAFF. The DNA of the CDR3 is TGTGCCAGCAGCTTAGCGCAGGTCAGGGGGAAAGCTTTCTTT.

A few counts support this clonotype. The gene calls are TRBV12-3 or TRBV12-4 and TRBJ2-3, with D maybe TRBD1 (6 bases). The CDR3 extends over 12 amino acids. V lost 6 bases to trimming and J lost 12 bases, with 16 bases between them. CDR3 sequence (DNA): TGTGCCAGCAGGGAAGGGACACCGGCCCAGTATTTT. Residues: CASREGTPAQYF.

At least ten counts were recorded for this clonotype. This chain links TRBV5-1 with TRBJ2-3; 7 bases match TRBD1. J was trimmed by 5 bases and V by 0 bases; bases with no gene match: 6. The germline V gene has CDR1 SGHRS and CDR2 YFSETQ. The CDR3 spans 15 residues. CDR3: CASSLEGGAVDTQYF. In DNA, the CDR3 is TGCGCCAGCAGCTTGGAAGGGGGCGCTGTAGATACGCAGTATTTT.

This clonotype appeared a few times. The chain links TRBV6-5 to TRBJ1-2; weak D call: TRBD1 (5 bases). CDR1 is MNHEY and CDR2 is SVGAGI in the germline V gene. The CDR3 runs 14 residues. The ends were cut back, 6 bases at V and 0 bases at J, with 11 bases in the middle. CDR3 nucleotides: TGTGCCAGCAGAAGGGACGTCACTAACTATGGCTACACCTTC. Its protein is CASRRDVTNYGYTF.